This T cell receptor (beta chain) was sequenced in a study of T-cell reconstitution after alpha-beta-depleted transplantation in children. This CDR3 region has 16 residues. The V gene end was trimmed by 4 bases and the J gene end by 3 bases; junction bases not matched to a gene: 7. A TCRbeta library incorporating unique molecular identifiers was prepared. MiXCR was run by TCRdb on the PCR reads, yielding one entry per CDR3 protein. The sample yields roughly 200,000 distinct CDR3 sequences, roughly 15% seen once. This clonotype has at least ten counts. The starting material was PBMCs from the stem cell graft donor, obtained from the stem cell graft. This TCR came from a human donor who donated a stem cell graft to a child with acute lymphoblastic leukemia. The J gene is TRBJ2-3, the V gene TRBV12-3 or TRBV12-4, with 10 nucleotides matching TRBD1. This CDR3 is CASSWGGTGATDTQYF. The CDR3 coding sequence is TGTGCCAGCAGTTGGGGGGGGACAGGGGCGACAGATACGCAGTATTTT.